Each of the 15 T cell receptor beta chains below was sequenced from the same sample in a study of molecular identifiers for immune sequencing clone quantification. From the PCR reads, TCRdb called clonotypes with MiXCR, one entry per CDR3 protein. The sample holds about 330,000 distinct CDR3 sequences, under 25% seen once. Sequencing was performed on naive CD8+ T cells from blood, with Jurkat cell RNA spiked in. Subset of the sample: FACS-sorted CD8+CD4-CCR7+CD45RA+ naive T cells. These receptors were collected from a human donor in good health. Some libraries in this study had Jurkat cell RNA spiked in.

With regard to this clonotype: This sequence may be a read error, since a much larger clone differs from it by one base. The V and J genes are TRBV6-2 or TRBV6-3 and TRBJ1-1; D remains unclear. The CDR3 contains 13 residues. V was clipped by 6 bases and J by 0 bases, with 8 bases between them. Germline V gene lookup returns CDR1 MNHEY and CDR2 SVGEGT. The CDR3 DNA is TGTGCCAGCAGGTATACATTGAACACTGAAGCTTTCTTT. Encoded protein: CASRYTLNTEAFF.

This clonotype appeared a few times. The chain uses TRBV6-5 and TRBJ1-1, with 8 bases aligning to TRBD1. The CDR3 has 14 amino acids. V lost 6 bases to trimming and J lost 11 bases; unmatched junction nucleotides: 14. Germline CDR1 reads MNHEY; CDR2 reads SVGAGI. For the CDR3, the DNA is TGTGCCAGCAGCCTTATGACAGGGGCCCAGGACGCTTTCTTT. Protein product: CASSLMTGAQDAFF.

The J gene is TRBJ2-2, the V gene TRBV4-1; D might be TRBD1 (5 bases). Trimming stripped 0 bases from V and 0 bases from J, with 8 bases between. Germline V gene data show CDR1 as MGHRA and CDR2 as YSYEKL. This CDR3 is built from 16 residues. The CDR3 loop is CASSQDDRTNTGELFF. The CDR3 DNA sequence: TGCGCCAGCAGCCAAGATGACAGAACGAACACCGGGGAGCTGTTTTTT.

This chain joins TRBV30 and TRBJ2-3, with a tentative D call TRBD2 (5 bases). V was cut by 1 base and J by 6 bases, with 11 bases left in between. CDR3 length equals 13 residues. Germline V lookup: CDR1 GTSNPN, CDR2 SVGIG (reference sequence). Here the CDR3 DNA reads TGTGCCTGGAGTGCAGCCGGGGAGGATACGCAGTATTTT. Its translation is CAWSAAGEDTQYF.

With regard to this clonotype: A much larger clone lies one base from this, so it may be a read error. This chain links TRBV12-5 with TRBJ2-2; D is unresolved. Germline CDR1 is LGHNT and CDR2 is FRNRAP. V dropped 7 bases and J dropped 4 bases, with 10 bases sitting between them. This CDR3 is built from 13 residues. CDR3 amino acids: CASEDASTGELFF. CDR3 DNA sequence: TGTGCTAGTGAGGACGCGAGCACCGGGGAGCTGTTTTTT.

About this clonotype itself: This may stem from a read error, because a much larger clone lies one nucleotide away. The chain has TRBV10-3 and TRBJ1-5; D remains unclear. The CDR3 extends over 15 amino acids. Trimming shortened V by 3 bases and J by 7 bases, and 16 bases separated the two germline ends. Germline loops: CDR1 ENHRY, CDR2 SYGVKD. Here the CDR3 reads CAISDPKDGEQPQHF. CDR3 sequence (DNA): TGTGCCATCAGTGATCCCAAAGATGGGGAACAGCCCCAGCATTTT.

This clonotype occurred many times. CDR3 sequence (DNA): TGCAGTGCTAGAGATTGGGACTCTGGGGTTGGGTACGAGCAGTACTTC. Translated: CSARDWDSGVGYEQYF. The chain recombines TRBV20-1 with TRBJ2-7, with D tentatively TRBD2 (6 bases). V was pared by 0 bases and J by 4 bases, with 19 bases between. This CDR3 contains 16 residues. Germline V lookup: CDR1 DFQATT, CDR2 SNEGSKA (reference sequence).

This clonotype has a handful of counts. J is TRBJ2-1 and V is TRBV4-1; the D is unclear. With 3 bases removed from V and 0 bases from J, the gap between germline ends came to 9 bases. This CDR3 has 15 residues. Germline values: CDR1 MGHRA, CDR2 YSYEKL. CDR3 bases: TGCGCCAGCAGCCATGCCGGCGGCTCCTACAATGAGCAGTTCTTC. As protein: CASSHAGGSYNEQFF.

The chain's CDR3 is CSTDGGYGYTF. The CDR3 coding sequence is TGCAGCACCGACGGAGGCTATGGCTACACCTTC. The chain uses TRBV29-1 and TRBJ1-2; D unresolved. Trimming took off 8 bases at V and 4 bases at J, with 11 bases between the two ends. CDR3 length equals 11 residues. Germline CDR1 and CDR2: SQVTM and ANQGSEA.

This clonotype has a count of ten or more. The chain uses TRBV7-7 and TRBJ2-3, with 8 bases lining up with TRBD2. The junction had 5 bases not matched to a gene; V was cut back by 5 bases and J by 1 base. Per germline, CDR1 SSHAT and CDR2 FNYEAQ (reference sequence). The CDR3 is 15 residues long. This CDR3 is CASSRGGAGTDTQYF. CDR3 DNA: TGTGCCAGCAGCCGGGGGGGGGCCGGCACAGATACGCAGTATTTT.

Regarding this clonotype: With a much larger clone just one base away, this may be a read error. The chain uses TRBV9 and TRBJ2-7; TRBD1 aligns across 7 bases. Germline lookup yields CDR1 SGDLS and CDR2 YYNGEE. There are 14 residues in the CDR3. As DNA, the CDR3 is TGTGCCAGCAGCGCATCGGGACAGACCTACGCGCAGTACTTC. Translated, it gives CASSASGQTYAQYF.

In the case of this clonotype: Since a much larger clone is just one base distant, this may be a read error. V gene TRBV2 combines with J gene TRBJ1-6; D remains ambiguous. Germline V gene sequence: CDR1 SNHLY, CDR2 FYNNEI. This CDR3 region has 14 residues. The CDR3 reads CASTRETYSSPLHF. CDR3 DNA: TGTGCCAGCACACGCGAAACCTATAGTTCACCCCTCCACTTT.

This clonotype was observed once. A read error is likely, as this CDR3 ends without the conserved phenylalanine or tryptophan. The V gene is TRBV27, the J gene TRBJ2-7; no reliable D call. The V gene lost 6 bases and the J gene lost 6 bases, with 21 bases spanning the gap. This CDR3 contains 15 residues. Per germline, CDR1 MNHEY and CDR2 SMNVEV (reference sequence). The CDR3 DNA reads TGTGCCAGCAGCCCGACCCGACAAGGTCTGGGCGAGCAGTACATC. The encoded protein is CASSPTRQGLGEQYI.

This clonotype was seen a few times. The V call is TRBV7-6, the J call TRBJ2-2; 12 nucleotides line up with TRBD2. The CDR3 is 16 residues long. The ends lost 4 bases at V and 5 bases at J; junction bases unmatched: 5. Germline V gene lookup returns CDR1 SGHVS and CDR2 FNYEAQ. Here the CDR3 DNA reads TGTGCCAGCAGCTCAGAGACTAGCGGGAGTACCGGGGAGCTGTTTTTT. Translating gives CASSSETSGSTGELFF.

This clonotype was counted ten times or more. The chain carries TRBV14 and TRBJ2-3; D may match TRBD1 or TRBD2 (5 bases each). Trimming took 5 bases from V and 6 from J, leaving 18 bases between them. The CDR3 has 15 residues. The germline CDR1 and CDR2 sequences are SGHDN and FVKESK. CDR3 in amino acids: CASSEWDPGSDTQYF. The CDR3 region has the DNA TGTGCCAGCAGCGAGTGGGACCCTGGGTCGGATACGCAGTATTTT.